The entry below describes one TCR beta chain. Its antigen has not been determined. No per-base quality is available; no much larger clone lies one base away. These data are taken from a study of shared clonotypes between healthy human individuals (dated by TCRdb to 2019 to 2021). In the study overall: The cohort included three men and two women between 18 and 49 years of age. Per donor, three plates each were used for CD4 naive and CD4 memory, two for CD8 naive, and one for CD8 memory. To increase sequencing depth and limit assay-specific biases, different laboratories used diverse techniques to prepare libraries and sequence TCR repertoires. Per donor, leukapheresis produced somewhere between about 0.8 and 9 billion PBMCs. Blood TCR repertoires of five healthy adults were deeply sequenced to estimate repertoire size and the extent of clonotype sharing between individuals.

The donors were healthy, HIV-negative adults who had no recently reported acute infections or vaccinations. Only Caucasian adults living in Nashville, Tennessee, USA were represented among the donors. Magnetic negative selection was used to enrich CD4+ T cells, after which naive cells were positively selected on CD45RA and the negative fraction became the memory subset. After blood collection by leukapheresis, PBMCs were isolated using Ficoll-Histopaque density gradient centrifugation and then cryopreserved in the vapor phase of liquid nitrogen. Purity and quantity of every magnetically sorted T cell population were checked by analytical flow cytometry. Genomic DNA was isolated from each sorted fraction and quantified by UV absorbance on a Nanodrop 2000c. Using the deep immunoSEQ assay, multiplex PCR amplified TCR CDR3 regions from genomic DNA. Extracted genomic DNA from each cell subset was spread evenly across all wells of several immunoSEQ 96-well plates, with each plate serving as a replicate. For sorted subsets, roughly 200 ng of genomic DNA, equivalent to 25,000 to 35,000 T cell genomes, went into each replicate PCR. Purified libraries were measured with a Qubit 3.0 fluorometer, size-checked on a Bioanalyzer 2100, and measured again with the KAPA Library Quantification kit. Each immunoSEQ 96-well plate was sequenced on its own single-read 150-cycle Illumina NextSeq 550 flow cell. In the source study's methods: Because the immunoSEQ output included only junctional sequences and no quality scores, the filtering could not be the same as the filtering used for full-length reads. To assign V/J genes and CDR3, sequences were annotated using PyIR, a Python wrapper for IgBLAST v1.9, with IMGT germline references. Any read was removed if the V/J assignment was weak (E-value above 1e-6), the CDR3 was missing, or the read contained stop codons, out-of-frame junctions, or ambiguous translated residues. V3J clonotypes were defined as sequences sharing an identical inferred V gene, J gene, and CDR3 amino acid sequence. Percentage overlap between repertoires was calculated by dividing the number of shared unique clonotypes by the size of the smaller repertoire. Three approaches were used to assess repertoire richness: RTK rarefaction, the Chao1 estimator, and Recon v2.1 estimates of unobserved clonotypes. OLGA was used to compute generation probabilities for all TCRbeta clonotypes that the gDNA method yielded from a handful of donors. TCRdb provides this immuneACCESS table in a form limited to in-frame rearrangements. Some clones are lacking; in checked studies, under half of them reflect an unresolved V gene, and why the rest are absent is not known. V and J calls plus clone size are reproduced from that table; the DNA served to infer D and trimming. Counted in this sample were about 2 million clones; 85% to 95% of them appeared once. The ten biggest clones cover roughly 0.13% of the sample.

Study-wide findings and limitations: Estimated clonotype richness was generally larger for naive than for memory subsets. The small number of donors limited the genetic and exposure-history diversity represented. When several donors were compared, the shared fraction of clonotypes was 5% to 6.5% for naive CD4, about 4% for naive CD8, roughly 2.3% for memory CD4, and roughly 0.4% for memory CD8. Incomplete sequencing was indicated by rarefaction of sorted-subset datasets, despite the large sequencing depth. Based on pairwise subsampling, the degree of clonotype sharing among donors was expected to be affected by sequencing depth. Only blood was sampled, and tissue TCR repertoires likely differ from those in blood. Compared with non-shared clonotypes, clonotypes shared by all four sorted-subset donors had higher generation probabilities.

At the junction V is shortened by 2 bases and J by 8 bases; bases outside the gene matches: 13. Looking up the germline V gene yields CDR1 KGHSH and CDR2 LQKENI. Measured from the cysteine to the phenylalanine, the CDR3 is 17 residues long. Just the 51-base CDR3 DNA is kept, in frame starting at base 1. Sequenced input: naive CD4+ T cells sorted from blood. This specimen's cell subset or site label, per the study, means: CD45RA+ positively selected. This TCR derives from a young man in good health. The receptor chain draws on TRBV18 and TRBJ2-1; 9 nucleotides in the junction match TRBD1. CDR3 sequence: CASSPGQGWISMHEQFF. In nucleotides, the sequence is TGTGCCAGCTCACCAGGACAGGGGTGGATCTCAATGCATGAGCAGTTCTTC.